A selection of T cell receptor beta chains follows, all from one sample in a study of shared clonotypes between healthy human individuals. TCRdb keeps only in-frame clones here, not all; method: immunoSEQ multiplex PCR. The sample shows about 1.5 million clones, approximately 98% of them seen only once. The sequenced material came from naive CD4+ T cells sorted from blood. Receptors originate from a man younger than 40 in good health. Both conserved end residues are part of each CDR3. Each record gives: V gene, J gene, clone size, D gene, CDR3 DNA, CDR3 protein. The D gene is left open where the match is weak. Not all rows give a size; the values are once, few, many and, for expanded clones, a class.

TRBV28	TRBJ2-7	.	TRBD1	TGTGCCAGCAGCTCTTACGACAGGGGTTACGAGCAGTACTTC	CASSSYDRGYEQYF
TRBV5-1	TRBJ1-1	.	.	TGCGCCAGCAGCTTGGTGGCAGGGTCGAACACTGAAGCTTTCTTT	CASSLVAGSNTEAFF
TRBV7-2	TRBJ1-1	.	.	TGTGCCAGCAGCTTAGGACTGGGGAGGTCCGAAGCTTTCTTT	CASSLGLGRSEAFF
TRBV11-2	TRBJ2-5	.	.	TGTGCCAGCAGCCCACGTCGTGCGGCCCGGTCCCCAAGAGAGACCCAGTACTTC	CASSPRRAARSPRETQYF
TRBV2	TRBJ2-5	.	.	TGTGCCAGCAATAGGGACCAAGAGACCCAGTACTTC	CASNRDQETQYF
TRBV10-1	TRBJ2-3	.	.	TGCGCCAGCAGACTGGACACCACAGATACGCAGTATTTT	CASRLDTTDTQYF
TRBV5-4	TRBJ2-7	.	.	TGTGCCAGCAGCTTTAGCCTTGGCGAGCAGTACTTC	CASSFSLGEQYF
TRBV9	TRBJ2-5	once	.	TGTGCCAGCAGCGGTAAGCGGACGGGCCAAGAGACCCAGTACTTC	CASSGKRTGQETQYF
TRBV4-1	TRBJ2-1	.	.	TGCGCCAGCAGCCAAGATTCGGGCGAGCAGTTCTTC	CASSQDSGEQFF
TRBV18	TRBJ1-1	.	.	TGTGCCAGCTCACCGACGAACACTGAAGCTTTCTTT	CASSPTNTEAFF
TRBV7-7	TRBJ2-1	.	TRBD2	TGTGCTAGCAGCCCCTCTAGCGGGAGACATGAGCAGTTCTTC	CASSPSSGRHEQFF
TRBV27	TRBJ1-1	once	.	TGTGCCAGCAGTTTGTACATGAACACTGAAGCTTTCTTT	CASSLYMNTEAFF
TRBV4-1	TRBJ1-5	.	.	TGCGCCAGCAGCCAAATCGCTATAAGCAATCAGCCCCAGCATTTT	CASSQIAISNQPQHF
TRBV23-1	TRBJ2-6	.	TRBD1	TGCGCCAGCAGATTCGCCGGGACAGGGAACTCTGGGGCCAACGTCCTGACTTTC	CASRFAGTGNSGANVLTF
TRBV7-9	TRBJ1-1	.	TRBD1	TGTGCCAGCAGGAATACGGGACAGGGCCTAACTGAAGCTTTCTTT	CASRNTGQGLTEAFF
TRBV28	TRBJ2-3	.	.	TGTGCCAGCAGGGCCAGGGTATCCGATACGCAGTATTTT	CASRARVSDTQYF
TRBV19	TRBJ2-3	.	.	TGTGCCAGTCAGCGAAGGGAGACAGATACGCAGTATTTT	CASQRRETDTQYF
TRBV9	TRBJ2-7	.	TRBD2	TGTGCCAGCAGCGTAGGGGGCGGGAGACCTCCCTACGAGCAGTACTTC	CASSVGGGRPPYEQYF
TRBV19	TRBJ1-5	.	.	TGTGCCAGTAGTTTTTACGGGGTCGGCAGCAATCAGCCCCAGCATTTT	CASSFYGVGSNQPQHF
TRBV18	TRBJ1-1	.	.	TGTGCCAGCTCACCAGTTCAGTACATGAACACTGAAGCTTTCTTT	CASSPVQYMNTEAFF
TRBV19	TRBJ2-5	.	TRBD2	TGTGCCAGTAGGAATTTAGCGGGAGGAGGCGAGACCCAGTACTTC	CASRNLAGGGETQYF
TRBV5-1	TRBJ2-1	once	.	TGCGCCAGCAGATTTAGCGGGACAGTTTACAATGAGCAGTTCTTC	CASRFSGTVYNEQFF
TRBV2	TRBJ2-5	.	.	TGTGCCAGCAGTGGTGAGACCCAGTACTTC	CASSGETQYF
TRBV5-1	TRBJ2-1	.	.	TGCGCCAGCAGCCTATTGGGGGACCACAATGAGCAGTTCTTC	CASSLLGDHNEQFF
TRBV7-3	TRBJ2-3	.	TRBD2	TGTGCCAGCAGCCTAGCGGGAGCAGATACGCAGTATTTT	CASSLAGADTQYF
TRBV7-3	TRBJ2-2	.	.	TGTGCCAGCAGCCCCTTGGGTACCGGGGAGCTGTTTTTT	CASSPLGTGELFF
TRBV7-8	TRBJ2-1	.	.	.	CVPAATARNNEQFF
TRBV29-1	TRBJ2-1	.	TRBD1	TGCAGCGCCAGACAGGGCAATGAGCAGTTCTTC	CSARQGNEQFF
TRBV14	TRBJ2-5	once	.	TGTGCCAGCAGCGTACGACAGACCCAAGAGACCCAGTACTTC	CASSVRQTQETQYF
TRBV6-6	TRBJ2-2	.	TRBD2	TGTGCCAGCAGCACCGGGACTAGCACTACCGGGGAGCTGTTTTTT	CASSTGTSTTGELFF
TRBV18	TRBJ2-1	.	TRBD2	TGTGCCAGCTCCAAGACGCCCAGGACTAGCGGCTACAATGAGCAGTTCTTC	CASSKTPRTSGYNEQFF
TRBV29-1	TRBJ2-7	.	.	TGCAGCGTGAGGACCTACGAGCAGTACTTC	CSVRTYEQYF
TRBV19	TRBJ2-3	.	TRBD2	TGTGCCAGTAATAGCGGGAGGCGTACAGATACGCAGTATTTT	CASNSGRRTDTQYF
TRBV5-4	TRBJ2-1	.	TRBD1	TGTGCCAGCAGTCCCGGCGGGACAGGGGCCTACAATGAGCAGTTCTTC	CASSPGGTGAYNEQFF
TRBV5-1	TRBJ1-4	.	.	TGCGCCAGCAGCTACGGACATGAGGGGAGCGAAAAACTGTTTTTT	CASSYGHEGSEKLFF
TRBV5-4	TRBJ2-1	once	.	TGTGCCAGCAGCCCCCCATGGCGCGATGAGCAGTTCTTC	CASSPPWRDEQFF
TRBV29-1	TRBJ2-3	.	TRBD2	TGCAGTTCGAATTTAGCGGGGGGCACAGATACGCAGTATTTT	CSSNLAGGTDTQYF
TRBV5-3	TRBJ1-3	.	.	TGTGCCAGCAGCCCACTGCCACAGTCTGGAAACACCATATATTTT	CASSPLPQSGNTIYF
TRBV29-1	TRBJ2-3	.	TRBD2	TGCAGCGTTGGCGCTAGCGGGGGCACAGATACGCAGTATTTT	CSVGASGGTDTQYF